Shown below are 30 T cell receptor beta chains from a single sample sequenced in a study of post-analysis software for immune sequencing data (dated by TCRdb to between 2014 and 2017). Study-wide findings and limitations: Significantly higher frequencies in patients than in controls were found for roughly 5 TRBV segments, including TRBV5-6, TRBV5-1 and TRBV20-1.

Preparation of the library involved PCR. The sequencer was an Illumina HiSeq 2500. Unique molecular identifiers were incorporated into TCR beta cDNA libraries to reduce PCR and sequencing biases. TCRdb cleaned the public reads at Q25 with fastp, built clones with MiXCR and kept in-frame beta chains. For every CDR3 protein sequence, its rows merge into one entry that carries the most common genes and DNA. The sample contains hundreds of thousands of distinct CDR3 sequences, 59% of them found a single time. Roughly 12% of the sample rests with the top ten. For these receptors, no antigen is known. The sequenced sample consisted of blood. The origin of the receptors is a girl aged 2 to 10 with multiple sclerosis.

This chain connects TRBV4-3 to TRBJ2-2; 7 positions agree with TRBD2. This CDR3 spans 17 amino acids. Trimming removed 0 bases from V and 4 bases from J; junction bases left unmatched: 8. CDR1 and CDR2 from the germline V gene are LGHNA and YSLEER. CDR3 in amino acids: CASSQDLGGMGTGELFF. Written as DNA, the CDR3 is TGCGCCAGCAGCCAAGATTTGGGAGGGATGGGCACCGGGGAGCTGTTTTTT.

This chain links TRBV20-1 with TRBJ2-7; 7 bases match TRBD1. The CDR3 covers 14 residues. The V gene's germline CDR1 is DFQATT and CDR2 SNEGSKA (reference sequence). V trimming: 5 bases; J trimming: 2 bases; junction bases outside the gene matches: 9. The CDR3 region has the DNA TGCAGTGCTGTCCCGACAGGGACCCCCTACGAGCAGTACTTC. Amino acid sequence: CSAVPTGTPYEQYF.

This CDR3 reads CASSYLGANVDEQFF. DNA for the CDR3: TGTGCCAGCAGTTACTTAGGGGCCAATGTCGATGAGCAGTTCTTC. The V and J genes are TRBV6-5 and TRBJ2-1; possible D gene TRBD1, 5 bases. Germline V lookup: CDR1 MNHEY, CDR2 SVGAGI. CDR3 length: 15 amino acids. The V end was cut by 1 base, the J end by 8 bases, with 15 bases between.

This CDR3 reads CASSFGPGKGVSYNEQYF. DNA of the CDR3: TGTGCCAGCAGCTTTGGACCGGGCAAAGGTGTCTCCTACAATGAGCAGTACTTC. The J gene is TRBJ2-5, the V gene TRBV7-2; D is undetermined. V was shortened by 3 bases and J by 11 bases, with 31 bases between the two germline ends. CDR1 is SGHTA, CDR2 FQGNSA, per germline. The CDR3 contains 18 residues.

This rearrangement joins TRBV25-1 to TRBJ1-2; TRBD1 agrees at 9 bases. V lost 4 bases to trimming and J lost 1 base; unmatched junction nucleotides: 4. CDR3 size: 15 residues. Germline-derived CDR1 and CDR2 are MGHDK and SYGVNS. DNA for the CDR3: TGTGCCAGCAGTGGGGGGACAGGGATTAACTATGGCTACACCTTC. It encodes CASSGGTGINYGYTF.

J is TRBJ2-1 and V is TRBV7-2; 7 bases line up with TRBD2. Germline V gives CDR1 SGHTA, CDR2 FQGNSA. The CDR3 runs 13 residues. The V segment lost 5 bases and the J segment 14 bases; nucleotides outside the gene matches: 12. The CDR3 sequence is CASSQAASGGKFF. The CDR3 DNA follows: TGTGCCAGCAGCCAGGCGGCTAGCGGCGGGAAGTTCTTC.

The J gene is TRBJ1-2, the V gene TRBV7-2; no definite D call. CDR1 is SGHTA, CDR2 FQGNSA, per germline. CDR3 length: 15 amino acids. Between the trimmed V and J ends, which lost 1 base and 8 bases, there was a span of 17 bases. Here the CDR3 DNA reads TGTGCCAGCAGCTTAGGTGGGCAGGCTGGTCTCGGCTACACCTTC. The encoded protein is CASSLGGQAGLGYTF. The complete variable domain, with remaining parts taken from reference TRBV7-2 and TRBJ1-2, reads GAGVSQSPSNKVTEKGKDVELRCDPISGHTALYWYRQSLGQGLEFLIYFQGNSAPDKSGLPSDRFSAERTGGSVSTLTIQRTQQEDSAVYLCASSLGGQAGLGYTFGSGTRLTVV.

This sequence joins TRBV20-1 and TRBJ1-2; D is possibly TRBD1 (5 bases). CDR3 size: 13 residues. Looked up from germline, CDR1 is DFQATT and CDR2 is SNEGSKA (reference sequence). The V end lost 5 bases, the J end lost 5 bases, and 15 bases lay between the germline ends. CDR3 protein: CSAVPGGIYGYTF. The CDR3 DNA reads TGCAGTGCTGTCCCGGGGGGTATTTATGGCTACACCTTC.

The genes are TRBV14 and TRBJ2-7; D possibly corresponds to TRBD1 (5 bases). The CDR3 spans 15 residues. Germline V lookup: CDR1 SGHDN, CDR2 FVKESK. V lost 4 bases and J 2 bases, leaving 15 bases between the germline ends. The CDR3 coding sequence is TGTGCCAGCAGCCCCGTCCTGGACATCACCTACGAGCAGTACTTC. Protein sequence: CASSPVLDITYEQYF.

V usage is TRBV7-9 and J usage is TRBJ1-1; D unresolved. Per germline, CDR1 SEHNR and CDR2 FQNEAQ (reference sequence). Trimming cost V 5 bases and J 1 base, with 14 bases left between them. This CDR3 is 15 amino acids long. The CDR3 DNA reads as TGTGCCAGCAGCCAAGGACGGTCCCAGAACACTGAAGCTTTCTTT. Translation: CASSQGRSQNTEAFF.

The chain uses TRBV11-2 and TRBJ2-1; TRBD1 matches at 7 bases. From germline, CDR1 is SGHAT and CDR2 FQNNGV. Trimming cost V 4 bases and J 4 bases; bases outside gene matches: 10. CDR3 length: 16 amino acids. Here the CDR3 reads CASSSLRDSIYNEQFF. The CDR3 region has the DNA TGTGCCAGCAGCTCTCTCCGGGACAGCATTTACAATGAGCAGTTCTTC.

There are a few counts of this clonotype. The chain links TRBV27 to TRBJ2-1; 7 bases align to TRBD2. V trimming: 4 bases; J trimming: 1 base; junction bases outside the gene matches: 10. The CDR3 is made up of 17 amino acids. CDR1 and CDR2 from the germline V gene are MNHEY and SMNVEV (reference sequence). The CDR3 reads CASSYVSGGPSYNEQFF. CDR3 nucleotides: TGTGCCAGCAGTTACGTGTCGGGAGGACCTTCCTACAATGAGCAGTTCTTC.

This clonotype was recorded once. The V and J genes are TRBV7-9 and TRBJ1-4, with D unclear. The CDR3 consists of 13 residues. CDR1 and CDR2 (germline): SEHNR, FQNEAQ (reference sequence). Trimming took 1 base from V and 7 from J, leaving 7 bases between them. CDR3 nucleotides: TGTGCCAGCAGCTTAGGGTGGGGTGAAAAACTGTTTTTT. Amino acids: CASSLGWGEKLFF.

The rearrangement uses TRBV11-2 and TRBJ1-2; D gene uncertain. CDR1 and CDR2 (germline): SGHAT, FQNNGV. The CDR3 extends over 16 amino acids. V dropped 1 base and J dropped 0 bases, with 12 bases sitting between them. CDR3 DNA sequence: TGTGCCAGCAGCTTAGCCCCGGCGGGGACTAACTATGGCTACACCTTC. Translation gives CASSLAPAGTNYGYTF.

The chain uses TRBV7-3 and TRBJ1-2; D call uncertain. V lost 11 bases, J lost 1 base, and 2 bases lay in between. CDR1 and CDR2 from the germline V gene are SGHTA and FQGTGA. The CDR3 runs 9 residues. In DNA form, the CDR3 reads TGTGCCGATAACTATGGCTACACCTTC. It yields the protein CADNYGYTF.

The rearrangement uses TRBV2 and TRBJ1-1; D is unresolved. The CDR3 is 14 residues long. CDR1 SNHLY and CDR2 FYNNEI come from the germline V gene. V was trimmed by 3 bases and J by 1 base, leaving 9 bases between them. CDR3 nucleotides: TGTGCCAGCAGTGAGTTGGCAGGGAACACTGAAGCTTTCTTT. This encodes CASSELAGNTEAFF. The variable domain in full, with the rest retrieved from reference TRBV2 and TRBJ1-1, is EPEVTQTPSHQVTQMGQEVILRCVPISNHLYFYWYRQILGQKVEFLVSFYNNEISEKSEIFDDQFSVERPDGSNFTLKIRSTKLEDSAMYFCASSELAGNTEAFFGQGTRLTVV.

The CDR3 reads CASGVLDTDTQYF. The DNA of the CDR3 is TGTGCCAGCGGAGTCCTGGACACAGATACGCAGTATTTT. The chain has TRBV12-3 or TRBV12-4 and TRBJ2-3; unclear D gene. The CDR3 sequence is 13 residues long. The V gene lost 8 bases and the J gene lost 2 bases, with 11 bases spanning the gap.

This clonotype was detected only a few times. The chain recombines TRBV29-1 with TRBJ2-3; D is perhaps TRBD2 (6 bases). The CDR3 runs 16 residues. Germline CDR1 reads SQVTM; CDR2 reads ANQGSEA. V was shortened by 4 bases and J by 3 bases, with 20 bases between the two germline ends. CDR3 bases: TGCAGCGTTGTTTCGCGGTTGTCAGGGAGGACAGATACGCAGTATTTT. This codes for CSVVSRLSGRTDTQYF.

This chain links TRBV5-1 with TRBJ2-1, with 9 bases that match TRBD2. V dropped 5 bases and J dropped 5; count of bases not matched to a gene: 14. The germline CDR1 and CDR2 sequences are SGHRS and YFSETQ. The CDR3 length is 17 residues. CDR3 sequence (DNA): TGCGCCAGCAGAATCGGTATAGCGGGAGCAAAGAACAATGAGCAGTTCTTC. Translating gives CASRIGIAGAKNNEQFF.

The rearrangement joins TRBV5-6 to TRBJ1-6; D call uncertain. Germline V lookup: CDR1 SGHDT, CDR2 YYEEEE. The CDR3 runs 15 residues. V shed 4 bases and J shed 5 bases, with 13 bases lying between them. This CDR3 is CASSGGGTNNSPLHF. The CDR3, as DNA: TGTGCCAGCAGCGGCGGAGGCACGAATAATTCACCCCTCCACTTT.

This clonotype has a handful of counts. The junction does not match germline at one end; this may be a read error. This chain links TRBV12-3 or TRBV12-4 with TRBJ1-2; a possible D gene is TRBD1 (5 bases). This CDR3 has 15 amino acids. CDR3 sequence reads: CASTPERQSVPGCTF. CDR3 sequence (DNA): TGTGCCAGCACCCCGGAGAGACAGAGCGTCCCTGGCTGCACCTTC.

V is TRBV12-3 or TRBV12-4 and J is TRBJ2-7; 7 bases fit TRBD1. The ends lost 6 bases at V and 2 bases at J; junction bases unmatched: 7. CDR3 size: 14 residues. CDR3 sequence: CASRDPGQPYEQYF. The CDR3 DNA reads as TGTGCCAGCAGGGACCCGGGACAGCCCTACGAGCAGTACTTC.

This clonotype appeared a few times. This sequence joins TRBV20-1 and TRBJ2-1; 8 nucleotides agree with TRBD2. The CDR3 length is 13 residues. The V gene's germline CDR1 is DFQATT and CDR2 SNEGSKA (reference sequence). The V segment lost 1 base and the J segment 8 bases; nucleotides outside the gene matches: 4. The CDR3, as DNA: TGCAGTGCTAGAGGGGGCGGGAGGTATGAGCAGTTCTTC. It yields the protein CSARGGGRYEQFF.

This rearrangement joins TRBV2 to TRBJ1-1; 7 positions agree with TRBD1. This CDR3 has 14 amino acids. From germline, CDR1 is SNHLY and CDR2 FYNNEI. The ends lost 7 bases at V and 6 bases at J; junction bases unmatched: 11. The CDR3 reads CASTGGWGAPEAFF. CDR3 in DNA: TGTGCCAGCACAGGGGGATGGGGGGCCCCTGAAGCTTTCTTT.

The rearrangement joins TRBV7-9 to TRBJ1-2; D call uncertain. Trimming pared 2 bases from V and 1 base from J, leaving 8 bases between. Germline CDR1 SEHNR, CDR2 FQNEAQ (reference sequence). The CDR3 is 14 residues long. The CDR3 region has the DNA TGTGCCAGCAGCTTACAGCCGGTTAACTATGGCTACACCTTC. It translates to CASSLQPVNYGYTF.

CDR3 region: CASSLQGGIGTEAFF. Here the CDR3 DNA reads TGTGCCAGCAGCTTACAAGGGGGAATTGGCACTGAAGCTTTCTTT. The V and J genes are TRBV7-9 and TRBJ1-1; possible D gene TRBD1, 6 bases. From germline, CDR1 is SEHNR and CDR2 FQNEAQ (reference sequence). V lost 2 bases to trimming and J lost 4 bases, with 14 bases between them. The length of the CDR3 is 15 residues.

This chain connects TRBV11-2 to TRBJ2-4, with D possibly being TRBD1 or TRBD2 (6 bases each). The last part of the DNA fits TRBJ2-7 better; the J call may be wrong. In germline, CDR1 is SGHAT, CDR2 FQNNGV. The CDR3 is made up of 16 amino acids. In DNA form, the CDR3 reads TGTGCCAGCAGCTTAGATACGGGGGCGGTAGGCTACGAGCAGTACTTC. Translating it yields CASSLDTGAVGYEQYF.

The chain recombines TRBV20-1 with TRBJ2-3; 7 nucleotides agree with TRBD2. CDR1 is DFQATT, CDR2 SNEGSKA, per germline (reference sequence). The V gene end was trimmed by 3 bases and the J gene end by 1 base; junction bases not matched to a gene: 10. The CDR3 consists of 16 residues. In DNA form, the CDR3 reads TGCAGTGCTAGCCTGGCCCGAGCGGGACGCACAGATACGCAGTATTTT. Translating it yields CSASLARAGRTDTQYF.

The J gene is TRBJ1-2, the V gene TRBV10-3; 11 nucleotides align to TRBD1. Germline V lookup: CDR1 ENHRY, CDR2 SYGVKD. Trimming cost V 8 bases and J 0 bases; bases outside gene matches: 2. The CDR3 consists of 14 residues. This CDR3 reads CAIGQGAANYGYTF. In DNA form, the CDR3 reads TGTGCCATCGGACAGGGGGCAGCTAACTATGGCTACACCTTC.

In its sample, this clonotype was seen a few times. J is TRBJ2-1 and V is TRBV5-1; perhaps TRBD2 as D (6 bases). Germline CDR1 is SGHRS and CDR2 is YFSETQ. V was pared by 0 bases and J by 4 bases, with 11 bases between. This CDR3 has 15 amino acids. The CDR3 reads CASSLDRGLYNEQFF. As DNA, the CDR3 is TGCGCCAGCAGCTTGGATAGGGGACTTTACAATGAGCAGTTCTTC.